Each of the 10 T cell receptor beta chains below was sequenced from the same sample in a study of cytomegalovirus exposure and HLA in healthy donors. Some clones are missing from TCRdb's copy, which holds only in-frame ones; the method was immunoSEQ multiplex PCR. The sample includes approximately 230,000 clones, more than 85% of them seen just once. Sequenced input: PBMCs. Receptor source: a man between 18 and 29 years old in good health and CMV-seropositive.

As to this clone: The identical CDR3 is also encoded by other nucleotide sequences in the sample. The chain recombines TRBV6-5 with TRBJ2-7; weak D call: TRBD1 (5 bases). This CDR3 region has 13 residues. Trimming removed 2 bases at V and 1 base at J, with 6 bases between. Germline V lookup: CDR1 MNHEY, CDR2 SVGAGI. The DNA for the CDR3 is TGTGCCAGCAGTTACGACAGTTCCTACGAGCAGTACTTC. Translated, it gives CASSYDSSYEQYF.

This clone was seen only a few times. The chain links TRBV5-5 to TRBJ1-2; D perhaps matches TRBD1 (6 bases). Germline assignment: CDR1 SGHKS and CDR2 YYEKEE (reference sequence). This CDR3 contains 12 residues. With 1 base removed from V and 12 bases from J, the gap between germline ends came to 13 bases. CDR3 nucleotide sequence: TGTGCCAGCAGCTTGCTGTCGTCAGGGGACACCTTC. Translating it yields CASSLLSSGDTF.

This clone was seen only once. J is TRBJ1-1 and V is TRBV4-3; D is undetermined. This CDR3 region has 15 residues. Germline-derived CDR1 and CDR2 are LGHNA and YSLEER. V was clipped by 4 bases and J by 5 bases, with 17 bases between them. CDR3 sequence (DNA): TGCGCCAGCAGCCCTAGCAGCCCCAGAGGGACTGAAGCTTTCTTT. Translating it yields CASSPSSPRGTEAFF.

As DNA, the CDR3 is TGCGCCAGCAGCTTGGCAAGTCCTTATAGGGGAAAACTGTTTTTT. Translated: CASSLASPYRGKLFF. The genes are TRBV5-1 and TRBJ1-4; perhaps TRBD1 as D (5 bases). The CDR3 runs 15 residues. V was pared by 0 bases and J by 10 bases, with 16 bases between. Germline V lookup: CDR1 SGHRS, CDR2 YFSETQ.

V and J are TRBV2 and TRBJ2-7; D is uncertain. Trimming took 6 bases from V and 3 from J, leaving 12 bases between them. CDR1 SNHLY and CDR2 FYNNEI come from the germline V gene. CDR3 size: 13 residues. In DNA, the CDR3 is TGTGCCAGCAGCCCCAACGGCGACTACGAGCAGTACTTC. As protein: CASSPNGDYEQYF.

The rearrangement links TRBV10-3 to TRBJ2-7; 11 nucleotides line up with TRBD2. V was pared by 6 bases and J by 6 bases, with 10 bases of the junction left unmatched. Germline-derived CDR1 and CDR2 are ENHRY and SYGVKD. The CDR3 is 15 residues long. The CDR3 DNA reads as TGTGCCATCAGCCCACTAGCGGGGGAGCCAGCCGAGCAGTACTTC. Amino acids: CAISPLAGEPAEQYF.

The rearrangement links TRBV30 to TRBJ2-1; 8 bases agree with TRBD1. The CDR3 length is 14 residues. With V trimmed by 1 base and J by 6 bases, 5 bases remained unmatched. The germline V gene has CDR1 GTSNPN and CDR2 SVGIG (reference sequence). CDR3 DNA sequence: TGTGCCTGGAGTGACCGAACAGGGGGCAATGAGCAGTTCTTC. Protein sequence: CAWSDRTGGNEQFF. Combining the CDR3 with reference TRBV30 and TRBJ2-1 gives the whole variable domain SQTIHQWPATLVQPVGSPLSLECTVEGTSNPNLYWYRQAAGRGLQLLFYSVGIGQISSEVPQNLSASRPQDRQFILSSKKLLLSDSGFYLCAWSDRTGGNEQFFGPGTRLTVL.

This chain links TRBV6-5 with TRBJ1-1; weak D call: TRBD1 (5 bases). The germline gives CDR1 MNHEY, CDR2 SVGAGI. This CDR3 contains 14 residues. V was trimmed by 4 bases and J by 7 bases, leaving 16 bases between them. CDR3 region: CASSFGTESLEAFF. CDR3 nucleotides: TGTGCCAGCAGTTTCGGGACGGAAAGCCTTGAAGCTTTCTTT.

The rearrangement uses TRBV7-2 and TRBJ1-1, with 7 bases identical to TRBD1. Losses at the gene ends were 5 bases for V and 7 bases for J; bases not matched to a gene: 4. The germline CDR1 and CDR2 sequences are SGHTA and FQGNSA. The CDR3 runs to 12 residues. CDR3 nucleotide sequence: TGTGCCAGCAGCATGGGACAGATTGAAGCTTTCTTT. It is translated as CASSMGQIEAFF.

This chain links TRBV7-9 with TRBJ1-1; the match to TRBD1 covers 9 bases. Germline loops: CDR1 SEHNR, CDR2 FQNEAQ (reference sequence). CDR3 length equals 15 residues. With 2 bases clipped from V and 1 base from J, the junction kept 2 bases outside the gene matches. Here the CDR3 DNA reads TGTGCCAGCAGCTTACCGGGACAGGGGAACACTGAAGCTTTCTTT. This sequence encodes CASSLPGQGNTEAFF.